A selection of T cell receptor beta chains follows, all from one sample in a study of a mutant IDH1 vaccine in newly diagnosed glioma. Their antigens remain unidentified. Libraries were prepared by immunoSEQ multiplex PCR; TCRdb keeps only in-frame clonotypes and omits some of them. This table has 35,000 to 40,000 clones, around 75% appearing once. This specimen was PBMCs, taken from a glioma patient whose treatment included an IDH1 peptide vaccine. Every receptor here comes from a man between 40 and 49 years old with glioma. The CDR3 runs from the conserved cysteine through the conserved F or W. Each record gives: V gene, D gene, clone size, J gene, CDR3 DNA, CDR3 protein. D genes are given only for firm matches. Some rows have no size entry. The others give once, few or many, or a class for an expanded clone.

TRBV6-6,NA,NA,TRBJ2-5,TGTGCCAGCAGACCCTATGGCAGGGACGAGACCCAGTACTTC,CASRPYGRDETQYF
TRBV5-1,NA,NA,TRBJ2-7,TGCGCCAGCAGCTTGGACCGGCAGGCGGGGTTGGACGAGCAGTACTTC,CASSLDRQAGLDEQYF
TRBV5-1,TRBD1,NA,TRBJ1-2,TGCGCCAGCAGCCTGGTGCCCGGGACAGGGGGTATATCGGCGGGCGGCTACACCTTC,CASSLVPGTGGISAGGYTF
TRBV27,TRBD1,NA,TRBJ2-3,TGTGGTACTGCCAGGGACAGGGGAACAGATACGCAGTATTTT,CGTARDRGTDTQYF
TRBV15,NA,NA,TRBJ2-3,TGTGCCACCAGCTCGGGTGGGGGCACAGATACGCAGTATTTT,CATSSGGGTDTQYF
TRBV13,NA,NA,TRBJ2-1,TGTGCCAGCAGCCCACGTAGCGGCGCGGGCTACAATGAGCAGTTCTTC,CASSPRSGAGYNEQFF
TRBV6-5,NA,NA,TRBJ1-2,TGTGCCAGCAAGGACACGAACTATGGCTACACCTTC,CASKDTNYGYTF
TRBV19,TRBD2,NA,TRBJ2-1,TGTGCCAGTAGTGGAGCGGGAGGGCCCCCTGAGCAGTTCTTC,CASSGAGGPPEQFF
TRBV7-2,TRBD2,NA,TRBJ2-5,TGTGCCAGCAGCTTCTCTCGGACTAGCGGGACAGAGACCCAGTACTTC,CASSFSRTSGTETQYF
TRBV7-2,TRBD1,NA,TRBJ2-7,TGTGCCAGCAGCCGGGACAGTAAATCCTACGAGCAGTACTTC,CASSRDSKSYEQYF
TRBV25-1,NA,NA,TRBJ1-2,TGTGCCAGCAGTGACAAGGACGGTTGGAACTATGGCTACACCTTC,CASSDKDGWNYGYTF
TRBV5-1,NA,NA,TRBJ2-1,TGCGCCAGCAGCCCTAGTGGGGGCAAGCGCAATGAGCAGTTCTTC,CASSPSGGKRNEQFF
TRBV11-2,TRBD2,NA,TRBJ2-5,TGTGCCAGCAGCTTAGATGGACTAGCGGAAGAGACCCAGTACTTC,CASSLDGLAEETQYF
TRBV12-2,NA,NA,TRBJ2-3,TGTTTGAAGAGGGGTCTAGACCTCGAAACAGATACGCAGTATTTT,CLKRGLDLETDTQYF
TRBV2,TRBD1,NA,TRBJ1-5,TGTGCCAGCTCTCCCCCGGCGGGACAGGGCCTGGTCCAGCATTTT,CASSPPAGQGLVQHF
TRBV10-3,NA,NA,TRBJ2-1,TGTGCCATCAGTGAGCTGGGGGGCTCCTACAATGAGCAGTTCTTC,CAISELGGSYNEQFF
TRBV19,NA,NA,TRBJ2-2,TGTGCCAGTACCCCGGCAGGGAAAGGGAACACCGGGGAGCTGTTTTTT,CASTPAGKGNTGELFF
TRBV19,NA,few,TRBJ2-4,TGTGCCAGTAGTATAGCAGGAGGATTAGCGGACAAAAACATTCAGTACTTC,CASSIAGGLADKNIQYF
TRBV6-4,TRBD1,NA,TRBJ2-1,TGTGCCAGCAGTGACTCAGGGAGACAGGGTCGGCGCAATGAGCAGTTCTTC,CASSDSGRQGRRNEQFF
TRBV6-6,NA,NA,TRBJ1-1,TGTGCCAGCAGAGTCGGACAGAAGAACACTGAAGCTTTCTTT,CASRVGQKNTEAFF
TRBV5-4,TRBD1,NA,TRBJ2-6,TGTGCCAGCAGCTGGACCACCCCGGGACAGGGCCTCTTCGGGGCCAACGTCCTGACTTTC,CASSWTTPGQGLFGANVLTF
TRBV18,NA,NA,TRBJ1-5,TGTGCCAGCTCACCACTGGGGAGTCAGCCCCAGCATTTT,CASSPLGSQPQHF
TRBV7-9,NA,NA,TRBJ2-3,TGTGCCAGCAGCTTAGGCCGCACTCAGGGGGATACGCAGTATTTT,CASSLGRTQGDTQYF
TRBV6-1,NA,NA,TRBJ2-1,TGTGCCAGCACCCCGGGAGACCTCTACAATGAGCAGTTCTTC,CASTPGDLYNEQFF
TRBV6-4,TRBD1,NA,TRBJ1-1,TGTGCCAGCAGTGACACGGACAGGGGCACTGAAGCTTTCTTT,CASSDTDRGTEAFF
TRBV7-9,TRBD1,NA,TRBJ1-4,TGTGCCAGCACCCAAGGGGGCAGGTGGGAAAAACTGTTTTTT,CASTQGGRWEKLFF
TRBV6-5,NA,few,TRBJ2-3,TGTGCCAGCAGATGGGGTGATACGCAGTATTTT,CASRWGDTQYF
TRBV6-1,TRBD1,once,TRBJ1-5,TGTGCCAGCAGCCCGGAAGGACAGGGCAATCAGCCCCAGCATTTT,CASSPEGQGNQPQHF
TRBV6-1,TRBD1,NA,TRBJ1-5,TGTGCCAGCATCAGGACAGGCTTCTTCAATCAGCCCCAGCATTTT,CASIRTGFFNQPQHF
TRBV6-1,NA,NA,TRBJ2-1,TGTGCCAGCAGTCAGAGACAGGACGGTGAGCAGTTCTTC,CASSQRQDGEQFF
TRBV19,NA,NA,TRBJ2-7,TGTGCCAGTAGTCCGGGGGTGTCCTACGAGCAGTACTTC,CASSPGVSYEQYF
TRBV6-1,NA,few,TRBJ2-4,TGTGCCAGCAGTGAAAGGCAGGGTGTAGCCAAAAACATTCAGTACTTC,CASSERQGVAKNIQYF
TRBV19,NA,NA,TRBJ1-2,TGTGCCAGTAGTATAGTTTCAGGGGTGGACTATGGCTACACCTTC,CASSIVSGVDYGYTF
TRBV5-6,NA,NA,TRBJ1-1,TGTGCCAGCAGCTTGGAGGGGCGGGGGCTCGGCACTGAAGCTTTCTTT,CASSLEGRGLGTEAFF
TRBV2,TRBD1,NA,TRBJ1-1,TGTGCCAGCAGGGAACGGGACAGTCCGAACACTGAAGCTTTCTTT,CASRERDSPNTEAFF
TRBV7-9,TRBD1,NA,TRBJ1-2,TGTGCCAGCAGCCAGGACAGGGTAAATGGCTACACCTTC,CASSQDRVNGYTF
TRBV10-2,TRBD2,NA,TRBJ2-3,TGCGCCAGCAGCCCGACTAGCGGGAGGGCCCGGGAAGGTTTT,CASSPTSGRAREGF
TRBV29-1,NA,few,TRBJ1-5,TGCAGCGCTGTCCTCGGGGATGGGCAGCCCCAGCATTTT,CSAVLGDGQPQHF
TRBV4-3,NA,NA,TRBJ1-3,TGCGCCAGCAGCCAATATATCGGGCAGCCCTCTGGAAACACCATATATTTT,CASSQYIGQPSGNTIYF
TRBV5-1,TRBD2,few,TRBJ2-3,TGCGCCAGCAGCTTAGGACTAGCGTCAAATACAGATACGCAGTATTTT,CASSLGLASNTDTQYF
TRBV7-9,NA,NA,TRBJ2-3,TGTGCCAGCAGCTCGAGAACAGGGTTAGGGGCAGATACGCAGTATTTT,CASSSRTGLGADTQYF
TRBV7-9,TRBD2,NA,TRBJ2-5,TGTGCCAGCAGCCTCCGACTAGCGGGACGGGGGGAGACCCAGTACTTC,CASSLRLAGRGETQYF
TRBV6-4,TRBD2,NA,TRBJ2-5,TGTGCCAGCAGTGACTCGGCGGGAGGGCACGAGACCCAGTACTTC,CASSDSAGGHETQYF